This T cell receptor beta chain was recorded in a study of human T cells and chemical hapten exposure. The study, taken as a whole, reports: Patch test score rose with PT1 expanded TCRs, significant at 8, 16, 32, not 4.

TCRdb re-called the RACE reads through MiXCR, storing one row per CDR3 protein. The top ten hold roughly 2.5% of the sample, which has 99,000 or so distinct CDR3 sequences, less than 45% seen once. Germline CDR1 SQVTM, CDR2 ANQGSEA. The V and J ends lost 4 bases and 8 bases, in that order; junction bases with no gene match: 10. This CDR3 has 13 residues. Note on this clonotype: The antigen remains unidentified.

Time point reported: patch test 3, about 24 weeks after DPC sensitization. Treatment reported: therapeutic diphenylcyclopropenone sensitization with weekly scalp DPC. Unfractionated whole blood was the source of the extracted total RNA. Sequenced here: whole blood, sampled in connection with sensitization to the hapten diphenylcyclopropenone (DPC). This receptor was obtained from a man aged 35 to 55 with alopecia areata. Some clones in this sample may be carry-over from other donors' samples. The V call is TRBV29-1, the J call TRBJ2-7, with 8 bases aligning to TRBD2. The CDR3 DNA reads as TGCAGCGTTGTTACTAGCGGTCCGTTCAAGCAGTACTTC. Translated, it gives CSVVTSGPFKQYF.